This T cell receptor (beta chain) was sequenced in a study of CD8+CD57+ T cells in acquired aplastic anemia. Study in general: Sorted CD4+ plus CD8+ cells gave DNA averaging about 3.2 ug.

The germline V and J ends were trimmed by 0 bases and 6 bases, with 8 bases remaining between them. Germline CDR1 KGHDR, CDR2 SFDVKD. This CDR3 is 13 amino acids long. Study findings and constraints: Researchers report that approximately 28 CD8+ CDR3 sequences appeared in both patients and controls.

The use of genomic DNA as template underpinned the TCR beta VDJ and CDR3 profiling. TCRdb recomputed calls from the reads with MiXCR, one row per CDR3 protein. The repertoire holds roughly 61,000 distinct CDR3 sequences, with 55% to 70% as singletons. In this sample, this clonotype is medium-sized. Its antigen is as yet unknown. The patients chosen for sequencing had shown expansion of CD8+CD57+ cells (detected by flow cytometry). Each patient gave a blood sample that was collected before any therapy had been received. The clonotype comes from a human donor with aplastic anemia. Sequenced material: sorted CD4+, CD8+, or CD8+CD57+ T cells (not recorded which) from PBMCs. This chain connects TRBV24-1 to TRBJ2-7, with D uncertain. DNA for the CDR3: TGTGCCACCAGTGATTTGCACAGTCCCGAGCAGTACTTC. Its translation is CATSDLHSPEQYF.